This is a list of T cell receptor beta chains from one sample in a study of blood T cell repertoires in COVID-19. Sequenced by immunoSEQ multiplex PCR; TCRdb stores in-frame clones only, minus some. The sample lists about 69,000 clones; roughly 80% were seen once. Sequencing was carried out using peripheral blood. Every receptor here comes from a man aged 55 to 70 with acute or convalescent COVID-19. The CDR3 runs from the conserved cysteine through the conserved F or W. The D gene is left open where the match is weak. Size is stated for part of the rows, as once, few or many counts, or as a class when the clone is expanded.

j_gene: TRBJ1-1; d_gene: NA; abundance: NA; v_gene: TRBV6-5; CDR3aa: CASSYSRVTEAFF; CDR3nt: TGTGCCAGCAGTTATTCCAGGGTAACTGAAGCTTTCTTT
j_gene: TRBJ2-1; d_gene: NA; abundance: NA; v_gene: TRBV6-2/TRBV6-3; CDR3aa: CASSLQRNEQFF; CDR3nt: TGTGCCAGCAGCTTACAGCGGAATGAGCAGTTCTTC
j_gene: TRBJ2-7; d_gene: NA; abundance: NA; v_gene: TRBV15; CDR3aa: CATSRLHEQYF; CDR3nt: TGTGCCACCAGCAGACTCCACGAGCAGTACTTC
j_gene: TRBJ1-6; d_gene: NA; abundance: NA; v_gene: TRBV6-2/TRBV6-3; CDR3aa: CASSYRSPNSPLHF; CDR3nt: TGTGCCAGCAGTTACCGCAGTCCAAATTCACCCCTCCACTTT
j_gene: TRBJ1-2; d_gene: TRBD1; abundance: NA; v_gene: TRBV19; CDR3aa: CATSDRGYGYTF; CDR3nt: TGTGCCACTTCGGACAGGGGATATGGCTACACCTTC
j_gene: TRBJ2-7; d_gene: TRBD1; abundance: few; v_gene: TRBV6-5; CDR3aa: CASSYRDRGYEQYF; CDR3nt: TGTGCCAGCAGTTACCGGGACAGGGGTTACGAGCAGTACTTC
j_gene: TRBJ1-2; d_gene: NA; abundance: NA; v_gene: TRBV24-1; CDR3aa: CATSDPRGGYTF; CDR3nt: TGTGCCACCAGTGATCCTCGGGGTGGCTACACCTTC
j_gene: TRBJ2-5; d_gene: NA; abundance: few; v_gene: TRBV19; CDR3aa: CASRGGFEETQYF; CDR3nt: TGTGCCAGTAGGGGAGGCTTTGAAGAGACCCAGTACTTC
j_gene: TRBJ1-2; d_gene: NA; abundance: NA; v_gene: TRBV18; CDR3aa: CASSPSDPGRSYTF; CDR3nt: TGTGCCAGCTCACCAAGCGACCCCGGAAGAAGCTACACCTTC
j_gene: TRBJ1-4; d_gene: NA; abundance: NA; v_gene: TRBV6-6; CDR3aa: CASRRANEKLFF; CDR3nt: TGTGCCAGCCGCAGGGCTAATGAAAAACTGTTTTTT
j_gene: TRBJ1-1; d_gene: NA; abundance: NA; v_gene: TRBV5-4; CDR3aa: CASSFRQNTEAFF; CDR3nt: TGTGCCAGCAGCTTTCGACAGAACACTGAAGCTTTCTTT
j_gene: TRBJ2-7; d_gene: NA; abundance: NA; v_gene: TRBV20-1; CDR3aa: CSARQGREQYF; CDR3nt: TGCAGTGCTAGACAGGGAAGGGAGCAGTACTTC
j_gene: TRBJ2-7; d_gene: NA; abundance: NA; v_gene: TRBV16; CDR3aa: CASSQSTASSYEQYF; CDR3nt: TGTGCCAGCAGCCAATCGACAGCCAGCTCCTACGAGCAGTACTTC
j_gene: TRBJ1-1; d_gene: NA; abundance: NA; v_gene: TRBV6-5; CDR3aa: CASSRNTEAFF; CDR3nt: TGTGCCAGCAGCCGTAACACTGAAGCTTTCTTT
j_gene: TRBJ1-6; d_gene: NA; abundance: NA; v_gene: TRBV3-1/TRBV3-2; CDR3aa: CASSQWSVRAPLHF; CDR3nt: TGTGCCAGCAGCCAATGGAGTGTTCGAGCACCCCTCCACTTT
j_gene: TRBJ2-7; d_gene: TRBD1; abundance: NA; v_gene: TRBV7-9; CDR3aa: CASSPYTGDLSEQYF; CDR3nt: TGTGCCAGCAGCCCATACACAGGGGACCTTTCCGAGCAGTACTTC
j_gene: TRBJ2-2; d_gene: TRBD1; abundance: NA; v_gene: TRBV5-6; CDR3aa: CASSLVPQGVDTGELFF; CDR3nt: TGTGCCAGCAGCTTAGTACCACAGGGGGTCGACACCGGGGAGCTGTTTTTT
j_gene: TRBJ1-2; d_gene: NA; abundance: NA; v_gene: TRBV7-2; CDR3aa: CASSLTSNYGYTF; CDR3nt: TGTGCCAGCAGCTTAACAAGTAACTATGGCTACACCTTC
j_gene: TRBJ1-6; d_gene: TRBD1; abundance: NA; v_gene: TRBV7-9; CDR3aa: CASSRGQGPSSYNSPLHF; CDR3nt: TGTGCCAGCAGCAGGGGACAGGGCCCTAGCTCCTATAATTCACCCCTCCACTTT
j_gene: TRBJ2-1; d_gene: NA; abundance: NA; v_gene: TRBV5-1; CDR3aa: CASSSQPSASSYNEQFF; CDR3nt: TGCGCCAGCAGCTCCCAACCCAGCGCAAGCTCCTACAATGAGCAGTTCTTC
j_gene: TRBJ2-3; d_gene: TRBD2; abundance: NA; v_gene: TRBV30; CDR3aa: CAWVERGGSDTQYF; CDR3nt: TGTGCCTGGGTAGAGCGGGGAGGGTCAGATACGCAGTATTTT
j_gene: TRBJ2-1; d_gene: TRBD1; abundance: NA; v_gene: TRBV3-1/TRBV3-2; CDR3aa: CASSQAHRGNEQFF; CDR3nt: TGTGCCAGCAGCCAAGCTCACAGGGGTAATGAGCAGTTCTTC
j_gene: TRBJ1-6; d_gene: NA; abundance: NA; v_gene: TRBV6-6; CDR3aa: CASTSRGYNSPLHF; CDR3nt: TGTGCCAGCACCTCGAGAGGCTATAATTCACCCCTCCACTTT
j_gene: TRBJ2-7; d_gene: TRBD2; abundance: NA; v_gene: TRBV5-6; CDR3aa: CASAQTSGTYEQYF; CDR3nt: TGTGCCAGCGCCCAGACTAGCGGGACCTACGAGCAGTACTTC
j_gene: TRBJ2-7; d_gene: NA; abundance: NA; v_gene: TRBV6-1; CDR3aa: CASSETYEQYF; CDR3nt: TGTGCCAGCAGTGAGACTTACGAGCAGTACTTC
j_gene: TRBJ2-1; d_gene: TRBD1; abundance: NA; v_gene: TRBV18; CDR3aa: CASSPPSQRGREQFF; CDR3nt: TGTGCCAGCTCACCACCGTCTCAGAGGGGGCGAGAGCAGTTCTTC
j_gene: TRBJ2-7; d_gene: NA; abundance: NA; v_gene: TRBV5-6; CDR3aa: CASSYQDSYEQYF; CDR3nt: TGTGCCAGCAGCTACCAGGACTCCTACGAGCAGTACTTC
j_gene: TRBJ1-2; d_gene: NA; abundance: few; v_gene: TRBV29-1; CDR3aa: CSVGSEAYGYTF; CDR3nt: TGCAGCGTTGGCAGCGAGGCCTATGGCTACACCTTC
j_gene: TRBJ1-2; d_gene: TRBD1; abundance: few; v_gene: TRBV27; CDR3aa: CASSPQGGGYTF; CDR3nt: TGTGCCAGCAGCCCCCAGGGGGGCGGCTACACCTTC
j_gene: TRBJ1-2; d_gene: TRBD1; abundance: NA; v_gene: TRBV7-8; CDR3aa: CASSLEQGVPPGYTF; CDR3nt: TGTGCCAGCAGCTTAGAACAGGGGGTACCCCCTGGCTACACCTTC
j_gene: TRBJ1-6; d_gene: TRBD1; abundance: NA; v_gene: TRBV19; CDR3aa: CASSIGQGSLSPLHF; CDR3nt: TGTGCCAGTAGTATCGGACAGGGGTCTCTTTCACCCCTCCACTTT
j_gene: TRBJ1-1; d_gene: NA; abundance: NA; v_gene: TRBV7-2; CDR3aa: CASSSGGNTEAFF; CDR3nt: TGTGCCAGCAGCTCCGGGGGGAACACTGAAGCTTTCTTT
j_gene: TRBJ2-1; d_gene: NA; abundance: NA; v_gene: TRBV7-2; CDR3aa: CASSLSTGTYNEQFF; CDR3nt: TGTGCCAGCAGCTTAAGTACAGGAACATACAATGAGCAGTTCTTC
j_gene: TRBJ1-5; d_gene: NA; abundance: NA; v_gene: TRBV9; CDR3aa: CASSVSGNQPQHF; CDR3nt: TGTGCCAGCAGCGTAAGCGGGAATCAGCCCCAGCATTTT
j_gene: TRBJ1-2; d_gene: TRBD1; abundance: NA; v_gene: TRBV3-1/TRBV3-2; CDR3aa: CASSHRTGEDGYTF; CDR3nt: TGTGCCAGCAGCCACCGGACAGGGGAAGATGGCTACACCTTC
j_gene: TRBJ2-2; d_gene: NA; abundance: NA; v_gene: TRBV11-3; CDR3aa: CASTNPNLATNTGELFF; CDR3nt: TGTGCCAGCACCAACCCAAACCTGGCAACGAACACCGGGGAGCTGTTTTTT
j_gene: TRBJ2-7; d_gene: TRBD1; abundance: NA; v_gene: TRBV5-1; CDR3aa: CASRGGQGYEQYF; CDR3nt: TGCGCCAGCAGGGGGGGACAGGGCTACGAGCAGTACTTC
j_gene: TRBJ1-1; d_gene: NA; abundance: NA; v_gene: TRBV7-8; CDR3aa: CASSLEGVGTEAFF; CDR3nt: TGTGCCAGCAGCTTAGAAGGGGTTGGCACTGAAGCTTTCTTT
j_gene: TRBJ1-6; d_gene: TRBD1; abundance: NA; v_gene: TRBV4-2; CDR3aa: CASSQPTGGPLHF; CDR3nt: TGTGCCAGCAGCCAACCGACAGGGGGACCCCTCCACTTT
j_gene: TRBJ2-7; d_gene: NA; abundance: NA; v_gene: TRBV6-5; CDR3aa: CASSYFPGGYEQYF; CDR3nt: TGTGCCAGCAGTTACTTCCCCGGGGGCTACGAGCAGTACTTC
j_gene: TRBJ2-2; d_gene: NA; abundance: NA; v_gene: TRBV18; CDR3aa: CASSPGLTGELFF; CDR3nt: TGTGCCAGCTCACCAGGGCTCACCGGGGAGCTGTTTTTT
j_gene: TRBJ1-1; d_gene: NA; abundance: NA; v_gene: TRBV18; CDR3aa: CASSPRLGTEAFF; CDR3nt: TGTGCCAGCTCACCGAGGTTGGGCACTGAAGCTTTCTTT
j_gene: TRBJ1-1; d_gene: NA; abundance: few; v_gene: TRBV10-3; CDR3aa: CATHLQVEGTEAFF; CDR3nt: TGTGCCACCCATTTACAGGTGGAGGGCACTGAAGCTTTCTTT
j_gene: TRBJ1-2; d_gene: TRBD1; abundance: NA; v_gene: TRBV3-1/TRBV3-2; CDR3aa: CASSRGQAPYGYTF; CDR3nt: TGTGCCAGCAGCCGGGGACAGGCCCCATATGGCTACACCTTC
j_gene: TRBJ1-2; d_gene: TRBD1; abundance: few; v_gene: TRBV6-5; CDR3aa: CASSHSSEGAYYGYTF; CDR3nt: TGTGCCAGCAGTCACTCATCGGAGGGGGCCTACTATGGCTACACCTTC
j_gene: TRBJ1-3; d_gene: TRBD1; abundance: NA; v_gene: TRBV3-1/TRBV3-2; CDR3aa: CASSQQGAGNTIYF; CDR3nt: TGTGCCAGCAGCCAACAGGGGGCTGGAAACACCATATATTTT
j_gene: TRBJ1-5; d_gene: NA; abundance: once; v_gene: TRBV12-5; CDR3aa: CASGLSQISNQPQHF; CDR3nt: TGTGCTAGTGGTTTGAGTCAGATTAGCAATCAGCCCCAGCATTTT
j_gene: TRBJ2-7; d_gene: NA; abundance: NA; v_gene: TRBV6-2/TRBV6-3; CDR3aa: CASSYLSRGNEQYF; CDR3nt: TGTGCCAGCAGTTACTTATCCAGAGGAAACGAGCAGTACTTC
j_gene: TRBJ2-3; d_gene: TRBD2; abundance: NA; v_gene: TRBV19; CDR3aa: CASSNLRGGWTDTQYF; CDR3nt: TGTGCCAGTAGTAATTTACGGGGGGGTTGGACAGATACGCAGTATTTT
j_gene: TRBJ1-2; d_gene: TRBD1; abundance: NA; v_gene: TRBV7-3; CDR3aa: CASSDRHGTGGYTF; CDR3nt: TGTGCCAGCAGCGATCGGCACGGGACAGGCGGCTACACCTTC
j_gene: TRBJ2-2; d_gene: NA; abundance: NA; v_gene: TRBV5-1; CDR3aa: CASSLGLAGELFF; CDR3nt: TGCGCCAGCAGCTTGGGACTAGCCGGGGAGCTGTTTTTT
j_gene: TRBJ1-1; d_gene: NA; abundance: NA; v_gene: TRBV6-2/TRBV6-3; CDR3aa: CASSYSYPRAEAFF; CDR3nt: TGTGCCAGCAGTTACTCTTATCCTCGGGCTGAAGCTTTCTTT
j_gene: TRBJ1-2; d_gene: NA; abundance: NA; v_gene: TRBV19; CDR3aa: CASSPHPGVAEGYTF; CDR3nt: TGTGCCAGTAGCCCGCATCCAGGGGTTGCTGAGGGCTACACCTTC
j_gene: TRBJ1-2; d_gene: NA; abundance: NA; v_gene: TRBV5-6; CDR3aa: CASSSQANYGYTF; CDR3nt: TGTGCCAGCAGCTCCCAGGCGAACTATGGCTACACCTTC
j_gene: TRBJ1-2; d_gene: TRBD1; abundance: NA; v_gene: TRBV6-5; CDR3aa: CASSYRGRNYGYTF; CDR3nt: TGTGCCAGCAGTTACAGGGGGCGCAACTATGGCTACACCTTC